This TCR beta chain stems from a study of shared T cell receptors in the human thymus. The CDR3 runs to 11 residues. Trimming took off 7 bases at V and 3 bases at J, with 7 bases between the two ends. CDR1 and CDR2 from the germline V gene are MNHNY and SVGAGI (reference sequence). Assay used: immunoSEQ multiplex PCR; TCRdb lists only in-frame clones, some missing. The table shows hundreds of thousands of clones, with about 90% occurring only once. These data are also associated with another study on human thymus T cells. That report notes: The study used thymus tissue resected during corrective heart surgery. Thymic and blood repertoires showed apparently biased V and J gene usage. Related studies noted strongly shared thymic repertoires across unrelated people.

Sequenced input: thymocytes. This clonotype originated in a boy under two years old with a congenital heart defect. This sequence joins TRBV6-6 and TRBJ2-7, with unresolved D. CDR3 nucleotide sequence: TGTGCCAGCACCTCACACTACGAGCAGTACTTC. This codes for CASTSHYEQYF.